This TCR beta chain derives from a study of beta chain features in type 1 diabetes. Study-level findings and limits: Across all four CD4+ subsets, people with type 1 diabetes showed modestly shorter TCRB CDR3s. A pattern of fewer insertions and more deletions at VDJ junctions was seen in type 1 diabetes patients. Amplification by PCR could prefer shorter templates, with the same effect in patients and controls.

Germline V gives CDR1 SGHTA, CDR2 FQGNSA. The length of the CDR3 is 12 residues. V lost 5 bases, J lost 9 bases, and 11 bases lay in between. This clone was seen a few times. What it binds is not known. Isolated RNA was reverse transcribed in full, so expressed TCRB transcripts were sequenced. Libraries were prepared by immunoSEQ multiplex PCR; TCRdb keeps only in-frame clonotypes and omits some of them. This sample has about 620,000 clones; roughly 15% occur once, and the top ten carry about 0.097%. The chain has TRBV7-2 and TRBJ2-1; no reliable D call. Material: naive CD4+ T cells from blood. The clonotype originates from a man aged 18 to 30 in good health. The chain's CDR3 is CASSPPRSEQFF. The CDR3 nucleotides read TGTGCCAGCAGCCCCCCAAGGAGTGAGCAGTTCTTC.